The text below deals with one TCR beta chain. These data originate in a study of ipilimumab plus nivolumab after autologous stem cell transplantation. Profiled with immunoSEQ multiplex PCR; TCRdb holds only in-frame clones, not every one. This sample has 22,000 or so clones, with around 74% found just once. V lost 2 bases and J 0 bases, leaving 10 bases between the germline ends. There are 15 residues in the CDR3. Germline V CDR1 and CDR2: KGHSH, LQKENI. The sequenced sample was PBMCs, obtained in a trial of ipilimumab plus nivolumab as post-transplant consolidation. The rearrangement joins TRBV18 to TRBJ1-1, with a weak D call TRBD1 (5 bases). The clonotype originates from a male donor with diffuse large B-cell lymphoma. CDR3 DNA sequence: TGTGCCAGCTCACCATCGACAGTTCTGAACACTGAAGCTTTCTTT. Amino acid sequence: CASSPSTVLNTEAFF.